The rows below give T cell receptor beta chains drawn from one sample of a study of identifying expanded T cells in peripheral blood. TCRdb's copy holds only in-frame clones and misses some; the assay was immunoSEQ multiplex PCR. The sample consists of approximately 91,000 clones, approximately 90% of them appearing once. The specimen was blood. All receptors derive from a person aged 18 to 70 in good health. Each CDR3 is given with its conserved first and last residue. D genes are given only for firm matches. Not all rows give a size; the values are once, few, many and, for expanded clones, a class.

once	TRBJ2-7	-	TRBV6-1	CASSYTLGEQYF	TGTGCCAGCAGCTACACTCTAGGAGAGCAGTACTTC
-	TRBJ2-3	TRBD1	TRBV28	CASSLAPQGVTDTQYF	TGTGCCAGCAGTCTAGCACCTCAGGGGGTCACAGATACGCAGTATTTT
once	TRBJ2-5	-	TRBV27	CASSLGQGQETQYF	TGTGCCAGCAGTTTAGGGCAAGGCCAAGAGACCCAGTACTTC
-	TRBJ2-3	-	TRBV5-1	CASSLVVTGTDTQYF	TGCGCCAGCAGCTTGGTAGTGACTGGGACGGATACGCAGTATTTT
-	TRBJ2-1	TRBD1	TRBV6-1	CASSETGGAYNEQFF	TGTGCCAGCAGTGAAACAGGGGGCGCCTACAATGAGCAGTTCTTC
-	TRBJ2-3	TRBD2	TRBV7-3	CASSPWGELAGQGTDTQYF	TGTGCCAGCAGCCCGTGGGGGGAGCTAGCGGGACAAGGCACAGATACGCAGTATTTT
few	TRBJ2-3	-	TRBV6-1	CASSEIPGARTDTQYF	TGTGCCAGCAGTGAGATCCCCGGGGCACGCACAGATACGCAGTATTTT
-	TRBJ1-3	-	TRBV4-2	CASSQELSSSGNTIYF	TGTGCCAGCAGCCAAGAATTAAGCAGCTCTGGAAACACCATATATTTT
-	TRBJ1-1	-	TRBV7-7	CASSLVLEGSAPEAFF	TGTGCCAGCAGCTTAGTCTTAGAGGGGTCTGCCCCTGAAGCTTTCTTT
-	TRBJ2-3	-	TRBV7-2	CASSLGGGRDTQYF	TGTGCCAGCAGCTTAGGTGGGGGGCGGGATACGCAGTATTTT
-	TRBJ1-5	-	TRBV19	CASSNSVDGSNQPQHF	TGTGCCAGTAGCAACTCCGTCGACGGTAGCAATCAGCCCCAGCATTTT
-	TRBJ2-5	-	TRBV18	CASSPGAHEPLPQETQYF	TGTGCCAGCTCACCAGGGGCACACGAACCGCTACCTCAAGAGACCCAGTACTTC
-	TRBJ2-7	-	TRBV7-9	CASSFTVLSYEQYF	TGTGCCAGCAGCTTTACAGTCCTCTCCTACGAGCAGTACTTC
-	TRBJ1-1	-	TRBV10-2	CASRQGNTEAFF	TGCGCCAGCAGACAGGGGAACACTGAAGCTTTCTTT
-	TRBJ1-2	-	TRBV25-1	CASSDQAYGYTF	TGTGCCAGCAGTGATCAGGCCTATGGCTACACCTTC
-	TRBJ1-2	-	TRBV18	CASSPPLPDRSRYGYTF	TGTGCCAGCTCACCACCTCTCCCGGACAGATCTCGGTATGGCTACACCTTC
many	TRBJ1-5	-	TRBV6-4	CASRVDPGGQPQHF	TGTGCCAGCAGGGTCGACCCCGGGGGTCAGCCCCAGCATTTT
-	TRBJ1-2	TRBD1	TRBV6-4	CASSPRFFGDSVINYGYTF	TGTGCCAGCAGTCCTCGCTTTTTTGGGGACAGCGTAATTAACTATGGCTACACCTTC
-	TRBJ2-1	TRBD2	TRBV2	CASSRSGSGNEQFF	TGTGCCAGCAGTAGGAGCGGGAGCGGTAATGAGCAGTTCTTC
once	TRBJ1-1	-	TRBV7-2	CASSTSWGGTEAFF	TGTGCCAGCAGCACCTCTTGGGGGGGCACTGAAGCTTTCTTT
-	TRBJ1-3	-	TRBV27	CASRNRNSGNTIYF	TGTGCCAGCAGGAACAGGAACTCTGGAAACACCATATATTTT
-	TRBJ2-7	TRBD2	TRBV4-3	CASSLGLAGAEQYF	TGCGCCAGCAGCCTAGGACTAGCGGGAGCTGAGCAGTACTTC
-	TRBJ2-5	-	TRBV19	CASSSRGAGETQYF	TGTGCCAGTAGCAGTCGGGGGGCAGGCGAGACCCAGTACTTC
-	TRBJ2-5	-	TRBV5-6	CASSLAVQGGETQYF	TGTGCCAGCAGCTTGGCTGTACAGGGTGGCGAGACCCAGTACTTC
-	TRBJ1-2	-	TRBV5-6	CASSSLTESFYGYTF	TGTGCCAGCAGCTCCCTGACAGAAAGTTTTTATGGCTACACCTTC
-	TRBJ1-3	-	TRBV6-6	CASSYSDHSGNTIYF	TGTGCCAGCAGTTACTCGGACCACTCTGGAAACACCATATATTTT
-	TRBJ2-2	-	TRBV4-1	CASSQGTGELFF	TGCGCCAGCAGCCAAGGCACCGGGGAGCTGTTTTTT
-	TRBJ2-5	TRBD2	TRBV9	CASSVGTSGNQETQYF	TGTGCCAGCAGCGTCGGAACTAGCGGGAACCAAGAGACCCAGTACTTC
-	TRBJ1-4	TRBD1	TRBV6-5	CASSAGQGGEKLFF	TGTGCCAGCAGTGCGGGACAGGGAGGTGAAAAACTGTTTTTT
-	TRBJ2-7	-	TRBV10-3	CAISFPGSWEQYF	TGTGCCATCAGTTTTCCCGGGTCTTGGGAGCAGTACTTC
-	TRBJ1-1	TRBD1	TRBV18	CASSQGQENTEAFF	TGTGCCAGCTCACAAGGACAGGAGAACACTGAAGCTTTCTTT
-	TRBJ2-1	-	TRBV7-3	CASSLGQYNEQFF	TGTGCCAGCAGCCTCGGACAGTACAATGAGCAGTTCTTC
-	TRBJ2-4	TRBD1	TRBV29-1	CSVGTGVAKNIQYF	TGCAGCGTCGGGACAGGGGTAGCCAAAAACATTCAGTACTTC
-	TRBJ2-2	-	TRBV4-1	CASSQVWGPGELFF	TGCGCCAGCAGCCAAGTATGGGGCCCCGGGGAGCTGTTTTTT
-	TRBJ2-2	TRBD2	TRBV5-4	CASSLGTSETGELFF	TGTGCCAGCAGCTTGGGGACTAGCGAGACCGGGGAGCTGTTTTTT
-	TRBJ2-7	TRBD1	TRBV14	CASSLGQDAYEQYF	TGTGCCAGCAGCTTAGGACAGGATGCCTACGAGCAGTACTTC
-	TRBJ2-7	-	TRBV2	CASSEERGYGQYF	TGTGCCAGCAGTGAGGAGAGGGGGTACGGGCAGTACTTC
-	TRBJ1-4	-	TRBV29-1	CSVTGGREKLFF	TGCAGCGTTACCGGGGGAAGGGAAAAACTGTTTTTT
-	TRBJ2-7	TRBD1	TRBV5-8	CASRLTGREQYF	TGTGCCAGCAGATTGACAGGGCGCGAGCAGTACTTC
few	TRBJ1-1	-	TRBV30	CAWSAIGGPKAFF	TGTGCCTGGAGTGCGATCGGGGGGCCGAAAGCTTTCTTT
-	TRBJ2-4	-	TRBV14	CASSLGPIAKNIQYF	TGTGCCAGCAGCCTGGGGCCAATAGCCAAAAACATTCAGTACTTC
-	TRBJ1-4	-	TRBV28	CASSPGKEKLFF	TGTGCCAGCAGCCCAGGGAAGGAAAAACTGTTTTTT
once	TRBJ1-1	TRBD1	TRBV27	CASSSGTVNTEAFF	TGTGCCAGCAGTTCGGGGACAGTGAACACTGAAGCTTTCTTT
-	TRBJ2-1	TRBD1	TRBV6-4	CASSEGDRGANEQFF	TGTGCCAGCAGTGAGGGTGACAGGGGTGCGAATGAGCAGTTCTTC
-	TRBJ2-3	TRBD2	TRBV13	CASSLAERGTSGGSDTQYF	TGTGCCAGCAGCTTAGCCGAGCGGGGGACTAGCGGGGGGTCAGATACGCAGTATTTT
-	TRBJ2-7	-	TRBV5-8	CASSPGLVFFYEQYF	TGTGCCAGCAGCCCTGGACTGGTCTTTTTCTACGAGCAGTACTTC